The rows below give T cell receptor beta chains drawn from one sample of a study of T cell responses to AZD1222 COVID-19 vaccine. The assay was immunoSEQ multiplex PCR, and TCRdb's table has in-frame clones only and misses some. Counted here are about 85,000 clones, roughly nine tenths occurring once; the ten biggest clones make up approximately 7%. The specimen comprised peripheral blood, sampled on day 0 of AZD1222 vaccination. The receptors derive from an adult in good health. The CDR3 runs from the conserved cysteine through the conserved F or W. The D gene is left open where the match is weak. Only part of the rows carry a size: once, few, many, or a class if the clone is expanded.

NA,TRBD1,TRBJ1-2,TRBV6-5,CASAGQDHYGYTF,TGTGCCAGCGCCGGACAGGACCACTATGGCTACACCTTC
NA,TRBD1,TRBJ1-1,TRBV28,CASGTGGTEAFF,TGTGCCAGCGGGACAGGTGGGACTGAAGCTTTCTTT
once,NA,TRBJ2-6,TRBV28,CASSLVLGTVSSGANVLTF,TGTGCCAGCAGCTTAGTACTCGGGACGGTAAGCTCTGGGGCCAACGTCCTGACTTTC
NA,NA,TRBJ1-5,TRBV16,CASSHGGLGNQPQHF,TGTGCCAGCAGCCACGGGGGTTTGGGCAATCAGCCCCAGCATTTT
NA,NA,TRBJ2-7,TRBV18,CASSSGDEQYF,TGTGCCAGTTCCTCTGGGGACGAGCAGTACTTC
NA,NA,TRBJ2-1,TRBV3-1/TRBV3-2,CASSHGGYNEQFF,TGTGCCAGCAGCCATGGGGGATACAATGAGCAGTTCTTC
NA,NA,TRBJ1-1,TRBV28,CASTHSHRVTF,TGTGCCAGCACTCACTCCCACCGGGTTACCTTT
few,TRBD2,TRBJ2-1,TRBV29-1,CSVVGLAATYNEQFF,TGCAGCGTCGTCGGACTAGCGGCCACCTACAATGAGCAGTTCTTC
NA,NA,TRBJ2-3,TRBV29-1,CSVDSTDTQYF,TGCAGCGTTGATAGCACAGATACGCAGTATTTT
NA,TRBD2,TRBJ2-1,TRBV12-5,CASGLAGDSNNEQFF,TGTGCTAGTGGTTTAGCGGGGGACTCCAACAATGAGCAGTTCTTC
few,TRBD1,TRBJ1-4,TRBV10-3,CAISSRGPGNEKLFF,TGTGCCATCAGTTCCAGGGGGCCGGGTAATGAAAAACTGTTTTTT
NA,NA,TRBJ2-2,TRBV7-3,CASSSTSRGNTGELFF,TGTGCCAGCAGCTCGACCTCGAGGGGAAACACCGGGGAGCTGTTTTTT
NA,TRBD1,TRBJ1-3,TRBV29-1,CSVLLGTGRNTIYF,TGCAGCGTTTTACTCGGGACAGGGAGAAACACCATATATTTT
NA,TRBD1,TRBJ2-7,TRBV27,CASSRRDSTYEQYF,TGTGCCAGCTCACGAAGGGACAGCACCTACGAGCAGTACTTC
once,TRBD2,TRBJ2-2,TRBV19,CASSNSGGTNTGELFF,TGTGCCAGTAGTAATAGCGGGGGGACGAACACCGGGGAGCTGTTTTTT